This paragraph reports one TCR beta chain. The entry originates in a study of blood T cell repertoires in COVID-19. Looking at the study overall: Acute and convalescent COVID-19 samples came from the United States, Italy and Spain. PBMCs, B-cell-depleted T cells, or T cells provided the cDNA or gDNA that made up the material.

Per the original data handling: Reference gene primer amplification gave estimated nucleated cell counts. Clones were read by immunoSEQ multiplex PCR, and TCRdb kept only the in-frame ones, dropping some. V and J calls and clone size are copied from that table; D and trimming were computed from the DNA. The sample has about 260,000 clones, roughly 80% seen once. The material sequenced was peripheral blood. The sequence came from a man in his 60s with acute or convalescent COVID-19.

The CDR3 coding sequence is TGCGCCAGCAGCCGCACCCCGGACAGGAACACTGAAGCTTTCTTT. Translating it yields CASSRTPDRNTEAFF. The gene calls are TRBV5-1 and TRBJ1-1, with D possibly matching TRBD1 (6 bases). Germline lookup yields CDR1 SGHRS and CDR2 YFSETQ. This CDR3 region has 15 residues. Trimming cost V 4 bases and J 1 base, with 14 bases left between them.